The present TCR beta chain was sequenced within a study of beta chain features in type 1 diabetes. There are 15 residues in the CDR3. Trimming left V 5 bases short and J 1 base short, with 14 bases between. CDR1 and CDR2 (germline): MNHEY, SVGAGI. Whole-study results and caveats: A pattern of fewer insertions and more deletions at VDJ junctions was seen in type 1 diabetes patients.

The authors obtained over 95% purity in all sorted populations. The entirety of the isolated RNA underwent reverse transcription, so expressed TCRB transcripts were sequenced. Sequenced by immunoSEQ multiplex PCR; TCRdb stores in-frame clones only, minus some. The profile shows about 620,000 clones, about a sixth of them singletons. About this clone: Its antigen is as yet unknown.

Sequenced material: naive CD4+ T cells from blood. This TCR derives from a man between 18 and 29 years old in good health. V is TRBV6-5 and J is TRBJ1-1; perhaps TRBD1 as D (5 bases). DNA of the CDR3: TGTGCCAGCAGTCCTGAGGGGAACGCGAACACTGAAGCTTTCTTT. Protein sequence: CASSPEGNANTEAFF.